This is a list of T cell receptor beta chains from one sample in a study of prognosis after radiotherapy for stage I lung cancer. TCRdb independently ran MiXCR on the multiplex PCR reads; one entry per CDR3 protein. The sample comprises roughly 27,000 distinct CDR3 sequences, roughly 50% of which are singletons, and around 14% rests with the top ten. The starting material was PBMCs, obtained before or after stereotactic body radiation therapy (not recorded which). The origin of the receptors is a donor at least 50 years old with non-small cell lung cancer. Each CDR3 is given with its conserved first and last residue. The D gene is left open where the match is weak. Clone size is stated in some rows and not others, as once, few, many or a class when expanded.

v_gene,abundance,d_gene,j_gene,CDR3aa,CDR3nt
TRBV5-1,medium-sized,-,TRBJ1-2,CASSLGGGGALYYGYTF,TGCGCCAGCAGCTTGGGCGGGGGAGGAGCACTTTACTATGGCTACACCTTC
TRBV11-2,-,-,TRBJ1-2,CAYMGSGGYTF,TGTGCGTACATGGGATCGGGTGGCTACACCTTC
TRBV19,medium-sized,TRBD2,TRBJ2-7,CASSPGLADYEQYF,TGTGCCAGTAGTCCGGGACTAGCGGATTACGAGCAGTACTTC
TRBV7-6,once,-,TRBJ1-1,CASSSFGPDEGWAFF,TGTGCCAGCAGCTCGTTTGGGCCAGACGAGGGGTGGGCTTTCTTT
TRBV6-1,many,-,TRBJ1-6,CASRQRSSPLHF,TGTGCCAGCCGACAGCGAAGTTCACCCCTCCACTTT
TRBV9,medium-sized,TRBD1,TRBJ1-1,CASSLGQGVGRNTEAFF,TGTGCCAGCAGCTTGGGACAGGGGGTCGGTAGGAACACTGAAGCTTTCTTT
TRBV5-4,many,-,TRBJ2-2,CASSLGAGELFF,TGTGCCAGCAGCTTGGGGGCCGGGGAGCTGTTTTTT
TRBV19,many,TRBD2,TRBJ2-5,CASSITSGRAGETQYF,TGTGCCAGTAGTATCACTAGCGGGAGGGCGGGGGAGACCCAGTACTTC
TRBV27,many,-,TRBJ1-4,CASRGGRNLEKLFF,TGTGCCAGCAGGGGGGGACGGAACTTGGAAAAACTGTTTTTT
TRBV20-1,many,TRBD2,TRBJ2-7,CSAIPGGSYEQYF,TGCAGTGCTATCCCGGGGGGTTCCTACGAGCAGTACTTC
TRBV18,many,-,TRBJ2-5,CASSLEVQETQYF,TGTGCCAGCTCCCTTGAAGTACAAGAGACCCAGTACTTC
TRBV6-1,many,TRBD2,TRBJ2-5,CASSPLGAGGQETQYF,TGTGCCAGCAGTCCCTTAGGAGCGGGGGGGCAAGAGACCCAGTACTTC
TRBV18,many,TRBD1,TRBJ1-5,CASSPLTGANQPQHF,TGTGCCAGCTCACCACTGACAGGGGCAAATCAGCCCCAGCATTTT
TRBV10-3,many,-,TRBJ2-5,CAISLNRDQETQYF,TGTGCCATCAGTCTTAACAGGGACCAAGAGACCCAGTACTTC
TRBV29-1,many,-,TRBJ2-1,CSPRDTLSNEQFF,TGCAGCCCCCGGGACACTCTATCCAATGAGCAGTTCTTC
TRBV6-9,many,-,TRBJ2-7,CATTTSRALDLYEQYF,TGTGCCACCACTACGAGCCGGGCACTAGATCTCTACGAGCAGTACTTC
TRBV18,many,-,TRBJ1-1,CASSPSELNTEAFF,TGTGCCAGCTCACCGTCTGAGTTGAACACTGAAGCTTTCTTT
TRBV3-1,many,-,TRBJ2-7,CASSQEVELFYEQYF,TGTGCCAGCAGCCAAGAAGTCGAACTTTTCTACGAGCAGTACTTC
TRBV27,many,TRBD1,TRBJ2-1,CASSFKRTGPKIFF,TGTGCCAGCAGCTTTAAGAGGACAGGGCCTAAAATATTCTTC
TRBV5-1,-,-,TRBJ2-7,CASILEGRSYEQYF,TGCGCCAGCATCTTGGAGGGACGGTCCTACGAGCAGTACTTC
TRBV24-1,medium-sized,-,TRBJ1-2,CATSDPPGVDRIGYTF,TGTGCCACCAGTGATCCACCAGGGGTTGATAGGATCGGCTACACCTTC
TRBV3-1,-,-,TRBJ2-7,CASSQGVQMSYEQYF,TGTGCCAGCAGCCAAGGGGTGCAGATGTCCTACGAGCAGTACTTC
TRBV12-3/TRBV12-4,medium-sized,TRBD2,TRBJ2-7,CASSPSSGRASYEQYF,TGTGCCAGCAGCCCCAGTAGCGGGAGGGCCTCCTACGAGCAGTACTTC
TRBV7-8,many,TRBD1,TRBJ1-2,CASSSGTGSPYGYTF,TGTGCCAGCAGCTCCGGGACAGGGTCCCCCTATGGCTACACCTTC
TRBV9,many,TRBD1,TRBJ2-2,CASSARQGANTGELFF,TGTGCCAGCAGCGCAAGACAGGGGGCAAACACCGGGGAGCTGTTTTTT
TRBV12-3/TRBV12-4,many,TRBD2,TRBJ2-3,CASRTRGLAGMGDTQYF,TGTGCCAGCAGAACCCGCGGACTAGCGGGGATGGGGGATACGCAGTATTTT
TRBV28,many,-,TRBJ2-1,CASTIGLHSSYNEQFF,TGTGCCAGCACCATTGGGCTTCACAGCTCCTACAATGAGCAGTTCTTC
TRBV20-1,many,TRBD2,TRBJ2-7,CSGQRDILYEQYF,TGCAGTGGGCAGCGGGATATTTTGTACGAGCAGTACTTC
TRBV12-3/TRBV12-4,-,-,TRBJ2-1,CASTRAAGVSNEQFF,TGTGCCAGCACCCGTGCGGCAGGGGTTTCCAATGAGCAGTTCTTC
TRBV6-1,-,-,TRBJ1-3,CASSEEVTSGNTIYF,TGTGCCAGCAGTGAAGAGGTGACCTCTGGAAACACCATATATTTT
TRBV6-2/TRBV6-3,many,-,TRBJ2-5,CASSSGLGETQYF,TGTGCCAGCAGTTCGGGTCTGGGGGAGACCCAGTACTTC
TRBV7-2,-,TRBD2,TRBJ2-1,CASSFGGLAFYNEQFF,TGTGCCAGCAGCTTTGGGGGACTAGCTTTCTACAATGAGCAGTTCTTC
TRBV3-1,-,TRBD2,TRBJ2-7,CASSLTSASSYEQYF,TGTGCCAGCAGCCTTACTAGCGCAAGCTCCTACGAGCAGTACTTC
TRBV20-1,-,TRBD2,TRBJ2-7,CSARDRLKAGVVHEQYF,TGCAGTGCTAGAGACAGGCTCAAGGCGGGAGTCGTACACGAGCAGTACTTC
TRBV19,many,TRBD1,TRBJ2-7,CASSQQIPIPGQVHNEQYF,TGTGCCAGTAGTCAACAAATTCCAATCCCGGGACAGGTTCATAACGAGCAGTACTTC
TRBV20-1,many,TRBD1,TRBJ2-7,CSVYRGRNEQYF,TGCAGTGTTTACAGGGGGAGGAACGAGCAGTACTTC
TRBV20-1,many,TRBD2,TRBJ2-4,CSATPGLAGVHLKNIQYF,TGCAGTGCCACCCCCGGGCTAGCGGGAGTTCATCTCAAAAACATTCAGTACTTC